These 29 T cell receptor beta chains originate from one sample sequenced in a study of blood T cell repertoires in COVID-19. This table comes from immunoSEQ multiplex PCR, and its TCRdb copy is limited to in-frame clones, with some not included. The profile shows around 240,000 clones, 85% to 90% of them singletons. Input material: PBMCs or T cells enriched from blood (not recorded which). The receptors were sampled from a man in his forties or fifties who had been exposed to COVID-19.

This CDR3 reads CASDPGLAVGYNEQFF. The DNA of the CDR3 is TGTGCCAGTGACCCCGGGCTAGCGGTGGGGTACAATGAGCAGTTCTTC. V usage is TRBV19 and J usage is TRBJ2-1; TRBD2 aligns across 7 bases. The CDR3 consists of 16 residues. Trimming cost V 8 bases and J 4 bases; bases outside gene matches: 14. Germline-derived CDR1 and CDR2 are LNHDA and SQIVND (reference sequence).

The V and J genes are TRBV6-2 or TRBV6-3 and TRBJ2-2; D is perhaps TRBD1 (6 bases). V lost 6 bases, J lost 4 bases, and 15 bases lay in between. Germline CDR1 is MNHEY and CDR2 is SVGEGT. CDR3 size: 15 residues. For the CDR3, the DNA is TGTGCCAGCAGCTCCTCGGACAGCGTCACCGGGGAGCTGTTTTTT. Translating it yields CASSSSDSVTGELFF.

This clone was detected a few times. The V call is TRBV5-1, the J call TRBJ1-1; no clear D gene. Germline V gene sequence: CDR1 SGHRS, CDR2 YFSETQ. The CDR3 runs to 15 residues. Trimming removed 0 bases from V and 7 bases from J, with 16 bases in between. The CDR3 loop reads CASSLVPGVGFEAFF. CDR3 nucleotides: TGCGCCAGCAGCTTGGTTCCCGGGGTAGGTTTTGAAGCTTTCTTT.

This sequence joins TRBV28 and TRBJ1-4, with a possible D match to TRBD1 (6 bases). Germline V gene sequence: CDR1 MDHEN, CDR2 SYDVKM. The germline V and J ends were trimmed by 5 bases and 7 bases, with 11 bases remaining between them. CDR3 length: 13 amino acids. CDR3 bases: TGTGCCAGCAGTACACAGGGATTTGAAAAACTGTTTTTT. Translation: CASSTQGFEKLFF.

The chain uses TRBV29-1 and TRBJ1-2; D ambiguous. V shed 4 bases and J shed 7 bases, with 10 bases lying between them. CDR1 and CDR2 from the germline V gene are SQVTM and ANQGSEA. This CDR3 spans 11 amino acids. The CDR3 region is CSVGGSLGYTF. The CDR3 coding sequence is TGCAGCGTTGGAGGATCCCTTGGCTACACCTTC.

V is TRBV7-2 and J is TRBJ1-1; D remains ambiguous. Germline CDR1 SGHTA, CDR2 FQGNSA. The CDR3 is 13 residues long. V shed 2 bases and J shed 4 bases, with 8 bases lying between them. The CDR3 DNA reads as TGTGCCAGCAGCTTATTTGGTAGCACTGAAGCTTTCTTT. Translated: CASSLFGSTEAFF.

CDR3 nucleotide sequence: TGTGCCAGTAGTGGTGGACAGGGCCGTCCTGGAAACACCATATATTTT. Its translation: CASSGGQGRPGNTIYF. The chain uses TRBV19 and TRBJ1-3, with 8 bases identical to TRBD1. The V and J ends lost 5 bases and 2 bases, in that order; junction bases with no gene match: 8. The CDR3 runs 16 residues. The germline V gene encodes CDR1 LNHDA and CDR2 SQIVND (reference sequence).

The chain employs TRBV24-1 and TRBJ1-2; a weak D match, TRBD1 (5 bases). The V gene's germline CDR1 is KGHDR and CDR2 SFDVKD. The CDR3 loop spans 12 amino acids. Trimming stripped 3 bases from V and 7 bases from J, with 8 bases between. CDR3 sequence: CATSDVRVGYTF. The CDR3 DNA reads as TGTGCCACCAGTGATGTCAGGGTTGGCTACACCTTC.

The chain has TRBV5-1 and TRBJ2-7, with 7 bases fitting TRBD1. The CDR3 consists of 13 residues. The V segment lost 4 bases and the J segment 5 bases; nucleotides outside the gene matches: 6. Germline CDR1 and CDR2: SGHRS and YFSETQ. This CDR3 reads CASSVDRAHEQYF. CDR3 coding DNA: TGCGCCAGCAGCGTAGACAGGGCCCACGAGCAGTACTTC.

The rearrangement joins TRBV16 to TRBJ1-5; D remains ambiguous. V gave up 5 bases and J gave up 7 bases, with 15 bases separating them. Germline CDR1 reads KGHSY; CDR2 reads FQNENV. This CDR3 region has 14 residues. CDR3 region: CASSFNQVEQPQHF. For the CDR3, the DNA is TGTGCCAGCAGCTTCAATCAGGTGGAACAGCCCCAGCATTTT.

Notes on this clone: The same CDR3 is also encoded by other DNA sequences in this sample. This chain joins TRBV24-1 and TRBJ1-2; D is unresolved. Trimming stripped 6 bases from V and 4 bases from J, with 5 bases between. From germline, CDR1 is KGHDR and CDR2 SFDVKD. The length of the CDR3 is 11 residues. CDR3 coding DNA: TGTGCCACCAGTAGCGGCTATGGCTACACCTTC. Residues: CATSSGYGYTF.

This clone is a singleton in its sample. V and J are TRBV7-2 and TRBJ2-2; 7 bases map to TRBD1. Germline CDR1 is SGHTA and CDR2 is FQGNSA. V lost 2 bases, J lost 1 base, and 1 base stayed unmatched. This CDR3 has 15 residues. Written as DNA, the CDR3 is TGTGCCAGCAGCTTAAGGACAGGGAACACCGGGGAGCTGTTTTTT. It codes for CASSLRTGNTGELFF. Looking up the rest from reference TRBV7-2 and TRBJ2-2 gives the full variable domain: GAGVSQSPSNKVTEKGKDVELRCDPISGHTALYWYRQSLGQGLEFLIYFQGNSAPDKSGLPSDRFSAERTGGSVSTLTIQRTQQEDSAVYLCASSLRTGNTGELFFGEGSRLTVL.

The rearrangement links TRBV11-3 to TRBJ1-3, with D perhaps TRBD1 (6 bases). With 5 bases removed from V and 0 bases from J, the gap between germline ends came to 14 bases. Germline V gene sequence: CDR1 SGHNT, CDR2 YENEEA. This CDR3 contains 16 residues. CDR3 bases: TGTGCCAGCAGCCCAACTCGACAGGCCTCTGGAAACACCATATATTTT. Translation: CASSPTRQASGNTIYF.

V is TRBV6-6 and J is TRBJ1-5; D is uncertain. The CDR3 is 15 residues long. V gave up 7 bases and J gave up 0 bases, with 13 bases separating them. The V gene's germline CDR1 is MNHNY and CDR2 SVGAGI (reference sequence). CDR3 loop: CASTMDSNSNQPQHF. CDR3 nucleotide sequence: TGTGCCAGCACTATGGACTCAAATAGCAATCAGCCCCAGCATTTT.

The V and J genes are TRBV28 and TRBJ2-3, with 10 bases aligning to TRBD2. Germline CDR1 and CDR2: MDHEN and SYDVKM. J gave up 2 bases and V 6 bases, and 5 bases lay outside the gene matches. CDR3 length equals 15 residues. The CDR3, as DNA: TGTGCCAGCAGGGGAGCGGGAGGGAACACAGATACGCAGTATTTT. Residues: CASRGAGGNTDTQYF.

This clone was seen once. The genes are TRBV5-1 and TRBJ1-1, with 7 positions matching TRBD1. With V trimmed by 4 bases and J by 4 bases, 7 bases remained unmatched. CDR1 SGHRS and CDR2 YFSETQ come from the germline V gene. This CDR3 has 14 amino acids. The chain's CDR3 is CASSTDRVSTEAFF. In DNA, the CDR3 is TGCGCCAGCAGCACCGACAGGGTAAGCACTGAAGCTTTCTTT.

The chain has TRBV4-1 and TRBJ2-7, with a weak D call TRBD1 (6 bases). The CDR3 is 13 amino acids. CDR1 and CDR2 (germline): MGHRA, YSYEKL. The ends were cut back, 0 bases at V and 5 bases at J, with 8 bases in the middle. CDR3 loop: CASSQDRGHEQYF. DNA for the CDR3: TGCGCCAGCAGCCAAGACAGGGGTCACGAGCAGTACTTC.

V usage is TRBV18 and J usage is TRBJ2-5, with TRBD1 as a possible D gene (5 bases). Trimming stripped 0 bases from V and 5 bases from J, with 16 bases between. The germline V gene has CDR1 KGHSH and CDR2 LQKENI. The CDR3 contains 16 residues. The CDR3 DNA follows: TGTGCCAGCTCACCACCGCGACAGCCCGACGGGGAGACCCAGTACTTC. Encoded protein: CASSPPRQPDGETQYF.

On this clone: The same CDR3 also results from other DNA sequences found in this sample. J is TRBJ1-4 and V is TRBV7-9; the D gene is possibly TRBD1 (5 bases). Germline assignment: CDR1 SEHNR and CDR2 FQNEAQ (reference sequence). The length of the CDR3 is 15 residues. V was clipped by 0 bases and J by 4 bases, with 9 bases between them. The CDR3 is CASSLAQGYNEKLFF. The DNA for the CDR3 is TGTGCCAGCAGCTTAGCGCAGGGATATAATGAAAAACTGTTTTTT. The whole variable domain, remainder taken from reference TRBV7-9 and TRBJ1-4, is DTGVSQNPRHKITKRGQNVTFRCDPISEHNRLYWYRQTLGQGPEFLTYFQNEAQLEKSRLLSDRFSAERPKGSFSTLEIQRTEQGDSAMYLCASSLAQGYNEKLFFGSGTQLSVL.

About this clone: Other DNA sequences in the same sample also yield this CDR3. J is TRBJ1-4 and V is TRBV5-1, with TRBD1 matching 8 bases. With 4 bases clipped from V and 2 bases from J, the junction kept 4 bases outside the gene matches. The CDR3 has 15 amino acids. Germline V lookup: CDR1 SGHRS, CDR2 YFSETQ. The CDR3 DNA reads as TGCGCCAGCAGCCCAAGACAGGGGACTAATGAAAAACTGTTTTTT. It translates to CASSPRQGTNEKLFF.

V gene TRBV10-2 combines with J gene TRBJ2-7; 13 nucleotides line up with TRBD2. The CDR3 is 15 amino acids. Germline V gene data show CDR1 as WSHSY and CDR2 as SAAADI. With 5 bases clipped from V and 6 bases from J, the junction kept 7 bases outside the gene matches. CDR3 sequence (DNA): TGCGCCAGCAGTTCTACTAGCGGGAGGGCCAGCGAGCAGTACGTC. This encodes CASSSTSGRASEQYV.

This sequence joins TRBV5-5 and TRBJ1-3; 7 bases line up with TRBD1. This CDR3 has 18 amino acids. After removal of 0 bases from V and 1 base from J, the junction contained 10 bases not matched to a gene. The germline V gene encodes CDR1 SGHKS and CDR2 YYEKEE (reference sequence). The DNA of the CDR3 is TGTGCCAGCAGCTTGGTGTCGGGACAGAAATCTTCTGGAAACACCATATATTTT. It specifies CASSLVSGQKSSGNTIYF.

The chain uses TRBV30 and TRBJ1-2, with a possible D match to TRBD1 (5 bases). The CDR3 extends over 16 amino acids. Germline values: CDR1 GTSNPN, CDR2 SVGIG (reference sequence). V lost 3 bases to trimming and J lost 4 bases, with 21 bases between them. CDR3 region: CAWRRWRGFPIYGYTF. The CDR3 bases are TGTGCCTGGAGACGGTGGAGGGGCTTTCCCATCTATGGCTACACCTTC.

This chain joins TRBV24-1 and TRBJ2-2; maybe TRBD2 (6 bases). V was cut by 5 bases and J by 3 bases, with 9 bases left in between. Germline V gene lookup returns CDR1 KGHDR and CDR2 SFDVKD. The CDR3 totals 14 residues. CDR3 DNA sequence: TGTGCCACCAGTGTTGGGGGGTACACCGGGGAGCTGTTTTTT. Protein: CATSVGGYTGELFF.

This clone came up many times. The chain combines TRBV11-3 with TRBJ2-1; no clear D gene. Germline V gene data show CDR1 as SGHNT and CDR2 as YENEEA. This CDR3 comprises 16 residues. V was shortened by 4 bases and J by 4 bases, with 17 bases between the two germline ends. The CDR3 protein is CASSSNSGTAYNEQFF. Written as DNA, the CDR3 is TGTGCCAGCAGCTCCAACTCAGGAACGGCGTACAATGAGCAGTTCTTC.

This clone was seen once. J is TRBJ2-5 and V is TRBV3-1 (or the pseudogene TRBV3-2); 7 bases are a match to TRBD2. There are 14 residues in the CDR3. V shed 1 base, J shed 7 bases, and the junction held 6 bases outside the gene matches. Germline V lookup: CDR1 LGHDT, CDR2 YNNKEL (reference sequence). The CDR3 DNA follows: TGTGCCAGCAGCCAAGTAGGACTAGTCAGGACCCAGTACTTC. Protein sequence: CASSQVGLVRTQYF.

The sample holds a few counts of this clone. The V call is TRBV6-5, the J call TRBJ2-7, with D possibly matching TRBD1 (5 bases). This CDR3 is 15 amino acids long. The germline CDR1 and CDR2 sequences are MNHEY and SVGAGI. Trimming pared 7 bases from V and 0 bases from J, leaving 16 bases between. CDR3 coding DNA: TGTGCCAGCACCTTGCGGACATTGGGCTCCTACGAGCAGTACTTC. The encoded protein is CASTLRTLGSYEQYF.

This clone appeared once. Here the CDR3 DNA reads TGTGCCAGCAGGAGCGAGGGGGCAACTAATGAAAAACTGTTTTTT. It is translated as CASRSEGATNEKLFF. The chain joins TRBV16 to TRBJ1-4; weak D call: TRBD1 (6 bases). Trimming took off 6 bases at V and 0 bases at J, with 11 bases between the two ends. The CDR3 totals 15 residues. CDR1 KGHSY and CDR2 FQNENV come from the germline V gene.

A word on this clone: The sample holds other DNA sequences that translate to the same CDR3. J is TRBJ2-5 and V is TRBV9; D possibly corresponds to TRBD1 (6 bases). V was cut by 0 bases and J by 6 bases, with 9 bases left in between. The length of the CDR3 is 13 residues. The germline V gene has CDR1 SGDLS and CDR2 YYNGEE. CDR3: CASSVGQGQTQYF. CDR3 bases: TGTGCCAGCAGCGTAGGGCAGGGGCAGACCCAGTACTTC.